This is a list of T cell receptor beta chains from one sample in a study of OX40 agonist ivuxolimab in advanced cancers. This table comes from immunoSEQ multiplex PCR, and its TCRdb copy is limited to in-frame clones, with some not included. The sample has approximately 76,000 clones, less than 90% seen once. Specimen: CD4+ or CD8+ T cells sorted from blood, collected in a trial of the OX40 agonist ivuxolimab. All receptors come from an adult with an advanced solid tumor such as melanoma, head and neck, liver or kidney cancer. Each CDR3 is given with its conserved first and last residue. D genes are given only for firm matches. A clone size is listed for some rows: how often the clone was seen (once, few, many), or a class if it is expanded.

>TRBV10-3|TRBJ2-7|.|TRBD2
TGTGCCATCTCACTAGCGGGACCCTACGAGCAGTACTTC
CAISLAGPYEQYF
>TRBV29-1|TRBJ2-7|once|.
TGCAGCGTCATACAGGGAGTTGGGCAGTACTTC
CSVIQGVGQYF
>TRBV27|TRBJ1-6|.|TRBD1
TGTGCCAGCAGTTGGGACAGTAATTCACCCCTCCACTTT
CASSWDSNSPLHF
>TRBV9|TRBJ2-2|.|.
TGTGCCAGCAGCAAACCACCCCCCGGGGAGCTGTTTTTT
CASSKPPPGELFF
>TRBV27|TRBJ2-3|.|.
TGTGCCAGCAGTTTACCAGGGGATACGCAGTATTTT
CASSLPGDTQYF
>TRBV2|TRBJ2-2|.|TRBD2
TGTGCCAGCACTAGCGGGAGAATCCCCGGGGAGCTGTTTTTT
CASTSGRIPGELFF
>TRBV5-3|TRBJ1-1|.|TRBD1
TGTGCCAGAAACGGAGGGGGCAGGAACACTGAAGCTTTCTTT
CARNGGGRNTEAFF
>TRBV9|TRBJ2-7|.|TRBD2
TGTGCCAGCAGCCCCGGGACTAGTATGAACGAGCAGTACTTC
CASSPGTSMNEQYF
>TRBV6-6|TRBJ1-2|.|.
TGTGCCAGCAGTTACTCGTATAACTATGGCTACACCTTC
CASSYSYNYGYTF
>TRBV7-3|TRBJ2-1|once|TRBD2
TGTGCCAGCAGCTTCAGACTAGCGGCTGCGGAGGAGCAGTTCTTC
CASSFRLAAAEEQFF
>TRBV4-2|TRBJ1-1|.|TRBD1
TGTGCCAGCAGCCAAGCCGGGACAGTTTTGAACACTGAAGCTTTCTTT
CASSQAGTVLNTEAFF
>TRBV7-3|TRBJ2-7|.|.
TGTGCCAGCAGCCTCGAGGGGGGGAGCTCCTACGAGCAGTACTTC
CASSLEGGSSYEQYF
>TRBV7-9|TRBJ1-5|few|TRBD1
TGTGCCAGCAGCACCGGGACAGGCAATCAGCCCCAGCATTTT
CASSTGTGNQPQHF
>TRBV28|TRBJ1-1|.|.
TGTGCCAGCAGTTCAGGGGCCACTGAAGCTTTCTTT
CASSSGATEAFF
>TRBV11-2|TRBJ2-1|.|.
TGTGCCAGCAGCTTAGGGGTTGTGGGCAATGAGCAGTTCTTC
CASSLGVVGNEQFF
>TRBV4-3|TRBJ1-2|.|TRBD1
TGCGCCAGCAGCCAGTCGATGACAGGGGCTTTCTATGGCTACACCTTC
CASSQSMTGAFYGYTF
>TRBV30|TRBJ1-1|.|.
TGTGCCTGGACCGTAACAGGGAACACTGAAGCTTTCTTT
CAWTVTGNTEAFF
>TRBV14|TRBJ1-6|.|TRBD1
TGTGCCAGCAGCCTCCGGGACAGGGAGATTTGTAATTCACCCCTCCACTTT
CASSLRDREICNSPLHF
>TRBV5-1|TRBJ2-7|.|.
TGCGCCAGCAGCTTGAAATACCCTAGCTACGAGCAGTACTTC
CASSLKYPSYEQYF
>TRBV27|TRBJ2-7|.|TRBD2
TGTGCCAGCAGTCCCTCGGGACTAGCGGGCTACGAGCAGTACTTC
CASSPSGLAGYEQYF
>TRBV7-9|TRBJ2-7|.|.
TGTGCCAGCAGCTTGAATTACGGGGCTCGCTCCTACGAGCAGTACTTC
CASSLNYGARSYEQYF
>TRBV7-9|TRBJ2-2|.|.
TGTGCCAGCAGCTCGGGGGACAGGAACACCGGGGAGCTGTTTTTT
CASSSGDRNTGELFF
>TRBV21-1|TRBJ1-1|.|.
TGTGCCAGCAGCGTAGTTGAAAATCCCTACACTGAAGCTTTCTTT
CASSVVENPYTEAFF
>TRBV9|TRBJ1-5|.|.
TGTGCCAGCAGCGTAGCAGGGAACAACAATCAGCCCCAGCATTTT
CASSVAGNNNQPQHF
>TRBV29-1|TRBJ1-3|.|.
TGCAGCGCCTTAAGGGGGGTCGCAGGAAACACCATATATTTT
CSALRGVAGNTIYF
>TRBV5-1|TRBJ1-5|.|TRBD1
TGCGCCAGCAGCTCACAGGGGGATCAGCCCCAGCATTTT
CASSSQGDQPQHF
>TRBV7-8|TRBJ2-1|.|.
TGTGCCAGCAGCTTGGTCTCCTACTCCTACAATGAGCAGTTCTTC
CASSLVSYSYNEQFF
>TRBV11-3|TRBJ2-3|.|.
TGTGCCAGCAGCTATCGCGGGAGCACAGATACGCAGTATTTT
CASSYRGSTDTQYF